This T cell receptor (beta chain) came from a study of blood T cell repertoires in COVID-19. The CDR3 spans 13 residues. The junction had 2 bases not matched to a gene; V was cut back by 8 bases and J by 0 bases. Germline CDR1 is MNHEY and CDR2 is SVGAGI. Sequencing used immunoSEQ multiplex PCR; TCRdb keeps in-frame clones, though not all of them. The table includes fewer than 120,000 clones, 72% detected once. The chain recombines TRBV6-5 with TRBJ2-3; 7 bases are a match to TRBD1. What was sequenced was peripheral blood. The sequence derives from an older woman with acute or convalescent COVID-19. The CDR3 nucleotides are TGTGCCAGCTGGGACAGAAGCACAGATACGCAGTATTTT. Translation gives CASWDRSTDTQYF.